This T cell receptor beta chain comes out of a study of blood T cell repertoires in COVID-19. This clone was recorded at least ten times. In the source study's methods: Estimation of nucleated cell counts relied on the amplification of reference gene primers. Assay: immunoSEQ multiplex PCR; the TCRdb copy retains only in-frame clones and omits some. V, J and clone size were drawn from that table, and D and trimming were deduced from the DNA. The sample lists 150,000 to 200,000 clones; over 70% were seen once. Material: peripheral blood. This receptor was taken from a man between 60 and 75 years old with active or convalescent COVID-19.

CDR3 sequence reads: CASSQEEGDGNYGYTF. CDR3 coding DNA: TGCGCCAGCAGCCAAGAAGAAGGAGACGGAAACTATGGCTACACCTTC. This rearrangement joins TRBV4-3 to TRBJ1-2; D not certain. The length of the CDR3 is 16 residues. The germline gives CDR1 LGHNA, CDR2 YSLEER. The V end was cut by 0 bases, the J end by 2 bases, with 13 bases between.